Sequencing of this TCR beta chain was carried out in a study of control samples from healthy donors and cancer patients. V gave up 5 bases and J gave up 5 bases, with 12 bases separating them. The CDR3 totals 14 residues. The germline V gene encodes CDR1 SGHTA and CDR2 FQGTGA. The method was immunoSEQ multiplex PCR; TCRdb's version includes in-frame clones alone and lacks a portion of them. The table lists over 100,000 clones, 80% to 95% of them singletons. This sequence originates from a man in his late teens or twenties in good health. V is TRBV7-3 and J is TRBJ2-2; D ambiguous. What was sequenced was blood. The CDR3, as DNA: TGTGCCAGCAGCCCGCCCACGAGTACCGGGGAGCTGTTTTTT. This gives the protein CASSPPTSTGELFF.